This is a list of T cell receptor beta chains from one sample in a study of technical replicates of blood from a few donors. The data were produced by immunoSEQ multiplex PCR, yet TCRdb's version contains in-frame clones alone and is incomplete. The sample lists 30,000 to 40,000 clones, more than 80% occurring once. The sample consisted of PBMCs. All receptors come from a human donor in good health. Some clones in this sample may be carry-over from other donors' samples. Each CDR3 is given with its conserved first and last residue. A D gene is named only where the DNA matches it firmly.

j_call: TRBJ2-1; v_call: TRBV4-1; d_call: TRBD2; cdr3_nt: TGCGCCAGCAGCTCCCGCCTCCCACTAGCGGGAGGAAACAATGAGCAGTTCTTC; cdr3_aa: CASSSRLPLAGGNNEQFF
j_call: TRBJ2-5; v_call: TRBV13; d_call: TRBD1; cdr3_nt: TGTGCCAGCAGCTTCCGGGACAGGGACAAGACCCAGTACTTC; cdr3_aa: CASSFRDRDKTQYF
j_call: TRBJ1-4; v_call: TRBV10-3; d_call: NA; cdr3_nt: TGTGCCATCAGTCCCCTTGGGCCAGAAGCTTCTAATGAAAAACTGTTTTTT; cdr3_aa: CAISPLGPEASNEKLFF
j_call: TRBJ2-3; v_call: TRBV29-1; d_call: NA; cdr3_nt: TGCAGCGTTGAAGATTCCAGCGGAACTAGCACAGATACGCAGTATTTT; cdr3_aa: CSVEDSSGTSTDTQYF
j_call: TRBJ2-5; v_call: TRBV30; d_call: NA; cdr3_nt: TGTGCCTGGAGTGTATTGGGCTACGGTGCGGAGACCCAGTACTTC; cdr3_aa: CAWSVLGYGAETQYF
j_call: TRBJ1-5; v_call: TRBV7-9; d_call: NA; cdr3_nt: TGTGCCAGCAGCTTAGGGACGGGGAATAGCAATCAGCCCCAGCATTTT; cdr3_aa: CASSLGTGNSNQPQHF
j_call: TRBJ1-1; v_call: TRBV18; d_call: TRBD1; cdr3_nt: TGTGCCAGCTCACCCCTTTCTGACAGGGAGAACACTGAAGCTTTCTTT; cdr3_aa: CASSPLSDRENTEAFF
j_call: TRBJ2-3; v_call: TRBV5-1; d_call: TRBD1; cdr3_nt: TGCGCCAGCAGCCCGGGACAGGGTTCAGATACGCAGTATTTT; cdr3_aa: CASSPGQGSDTQYF
j_call: TRBJ2-5; v_call: TRBV6-5; d_call: TRBD1; cdr3_nt: TGTGCCAGCAGTTCGACAGGGGGTAGGGAGACCCAGTACTTC; cdr3_aa: CASSSTGGRETQYF
j_call: TRBJ1-2; v_call: TRBV5-1; d_call: NA; cdr3_nt: TGCGCCAGCAGCTTGGGTGGGAGCGGCTACACCTTC; cdr3_aa: CASSLGGSGYTF
j_call: TRBJ2-5; v_call: TRBV4-1; d_call: TRBD2; cdr3_nt: TGCGCCAGCAGCCTCGAGGGACTAGCGGGAGAGACCCAGTACTTC; cdr3_aa: CASSLEGLAGETQYF